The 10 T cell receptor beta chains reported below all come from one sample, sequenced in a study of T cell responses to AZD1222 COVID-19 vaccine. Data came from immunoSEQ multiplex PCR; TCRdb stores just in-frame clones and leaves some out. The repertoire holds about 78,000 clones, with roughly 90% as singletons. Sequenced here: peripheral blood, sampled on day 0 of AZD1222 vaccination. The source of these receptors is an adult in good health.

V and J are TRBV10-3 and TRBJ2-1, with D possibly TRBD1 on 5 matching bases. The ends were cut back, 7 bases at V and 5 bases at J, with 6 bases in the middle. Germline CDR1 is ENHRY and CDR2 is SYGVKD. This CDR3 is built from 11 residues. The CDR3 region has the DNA TGTGCCATCACAGGGAACAATGAGCAGTTCTTC. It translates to CAITGNNEQFF.

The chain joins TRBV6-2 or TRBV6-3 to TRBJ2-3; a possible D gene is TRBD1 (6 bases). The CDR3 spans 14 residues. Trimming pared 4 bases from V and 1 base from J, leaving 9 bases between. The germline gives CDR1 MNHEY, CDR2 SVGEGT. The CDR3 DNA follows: TGTGCCAGCAGTTCGGGACACCGCACAGATACGCAGTATTTT. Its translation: CASSSGHRTDTQYF.

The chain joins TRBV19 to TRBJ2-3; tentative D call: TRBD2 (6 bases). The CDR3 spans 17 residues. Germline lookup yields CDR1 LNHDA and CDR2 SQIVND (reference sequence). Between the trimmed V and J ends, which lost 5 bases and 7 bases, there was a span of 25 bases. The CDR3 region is CASSPGLIVSLVYTQYF. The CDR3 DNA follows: TGTGCCAGTAGTCCGGGACTGATAGTATCCCTGGTCTATACGCAGTATTTT.

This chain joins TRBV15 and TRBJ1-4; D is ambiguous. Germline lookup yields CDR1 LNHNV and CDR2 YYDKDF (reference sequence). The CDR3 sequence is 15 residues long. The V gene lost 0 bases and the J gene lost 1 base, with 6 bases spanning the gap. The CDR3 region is CATSRDGKTNEKLFF. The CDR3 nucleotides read TGTGCCACCAGCAGAGATGGGAAAACTAATGAAAAACTGTTTTTT.

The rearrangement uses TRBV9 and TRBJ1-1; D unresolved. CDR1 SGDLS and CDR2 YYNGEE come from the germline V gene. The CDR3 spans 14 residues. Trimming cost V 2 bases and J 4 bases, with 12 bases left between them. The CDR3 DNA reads TGTGCCAGCAGCGTGTCCGACATTGGCACTGAAGCTTTCTTT. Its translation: CASSVSDIGTEAFF.

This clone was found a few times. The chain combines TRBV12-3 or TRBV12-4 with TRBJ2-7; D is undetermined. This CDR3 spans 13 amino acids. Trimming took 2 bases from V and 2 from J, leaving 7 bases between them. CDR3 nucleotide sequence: TGTGCCAGCAGTTTACGTTCAACCTACGAGCAGTACTTC. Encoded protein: CASSLRSTYEQYF.

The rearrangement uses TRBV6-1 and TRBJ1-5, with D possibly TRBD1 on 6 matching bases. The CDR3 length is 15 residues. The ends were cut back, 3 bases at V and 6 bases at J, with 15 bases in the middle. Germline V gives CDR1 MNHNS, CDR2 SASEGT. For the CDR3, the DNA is TGTGCCAGCAGTGATCCGGGGGGCGCGGGTCAGCCCCAGCATTTT. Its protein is CASSDPGGAGQPQHF.

The CDR3 reads CASSSGGATDTQYF. For the CDR3, the DNA is TGTGCCAGCAGCTCTGGCGGGGCCACAGATACGCAGTATTTT. The chain carries TRBV11-3 and TRBJ2-3; weak D call: TRBD2 (6 bases). This CDR3 comprises 14 residues. V shed 4 bases and J shed 2 bases, with 10 bases lying between them. The germline V gene has CDR1 SGHNT and CDR2 YENEEA.

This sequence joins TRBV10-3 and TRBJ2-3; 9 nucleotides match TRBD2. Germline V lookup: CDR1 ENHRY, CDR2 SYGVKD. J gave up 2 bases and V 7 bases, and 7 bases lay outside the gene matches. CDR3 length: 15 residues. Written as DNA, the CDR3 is TGTGCCATCAATCGAGCGGGAGGCCCCACAGATACGCAGTATTTT. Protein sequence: CAINRAGGPTDTQYF.

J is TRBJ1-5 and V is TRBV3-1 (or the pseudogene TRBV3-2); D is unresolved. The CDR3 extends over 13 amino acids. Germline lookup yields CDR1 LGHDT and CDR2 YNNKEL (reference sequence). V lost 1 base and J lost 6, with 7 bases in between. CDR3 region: CASSQGLGQPQHF. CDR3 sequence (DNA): TGTGCCAGCAGCCAAGGGCTCGGTCAGCCCCAGCATTTT.